Each of the 28 T cell receptor beta chains below was sequenced from the same sample in a study of T cells in Graves' hyperthyroidism and ophthalmopathy. What was amplified from RNA transcripts were TCR beta CDR3 regions. The HTBI primer set served for first-round RT-PCR of the TCR CDR3. Via MiXCR, TCRdb re-called the multiplex PCR reads, giving one row per CDR3 protein. This table holds around 580,000 distinct CDR3 sequences, 16% found once. The sequenced material came from blood. The receptors come from a young woman with Graves' hyperthyroidism.

This clonotype showed up many times. The gene calls are TRBV7-6 and TRBJ2-2; tentatively, D is TRBD1 (6 bases). Germline CDR1 SGHVS, CDR2 FNYEAQ. The CDR3 is 16 residues long. Trimming cost V 1 base and J 4 bases, with 13 bases left between them. The CDR3 DNA sequence: TGTGCCAGCAGCTTAGGGGTGGCAGGGGCCACCGGGGAGCTGTTTTTT. As protein: CASSLGVAGATGELFF.

A few counts support this clonotype. This sequence joins TRBV20-1 and TRBJ2-3, with D tentatively TRBD1 (6 bases). V lost 2 bases and J lost 1, with 16 bases in between. Germline lookup yields CDR1 DFQATT and CDR2 SNEGSKA (reference sequence). The CDR3 totals 16 residues. In DNA form, the CDR3 reads TGCAGTGCTAGACTGCCCAGGGGCTGGGGCACAGATACGCAGTATTTT. Protein product: CSARLPRGWGTDTQYF.

This clonotype was counted only a few times. CDR3 sequence: CASSEQWGSRVYGYTF. In DNA, the CDR3 is TGTGCCAGCAGTGAACAATGGGGAAGCCGGGTCTATGGCTACACCTTC. The V and J genes are TRBV6-9 and TRBJ1-2, with D unresolved. The V end was cut by 5 bases, the J end by 4 bases, with 20 bases between. The CDR3 is made up of 16 amino acids. Germline CDR1 MNHGY, CDR2 SVAAGI.

Worth noting for this clonotype: This clone may be a read error of a much larger clone one base away. The chain links TRBV7-2 to TRBJ2-1; D is unclear. CDR3 length equals 16 residues. The germline CDR1 and CDR2 sequences are SGHTA and FQGNSA. V lost 1 base and J 13 bases, leaving 23 bases between the germline ends. CDR3 in amino acids: CASSLERTLGRKTQFF. The CDR3 nucleotides read TGTGCCAGCAGCTTAGAGAGGACCCTCGGCCGGAAGACCCAGTTCTTC.

This clonotype was detected many times. The V and J genes are TRBV11-2 and TRBJ1-1, with unresolved D. Trimming cost V 5 bases and J 1 base, with 11 bases left between them. CDR3 length: 14 residues. In germline, CDR1 is SGHAT, CDR2 FQNNGV. CDR3 sequence reads: CASSPITENTEAFF. The DNA for the CDR3 is TGTGCCAGCAGCCCAATAACAGAGAACACTGAAGCTTTCTTT.

V usage is TRBV4-1 and J usage is TRBJ2-7, with TRBD1 matching over 9 bases. J lost 5 bases, V lost 2 bases, and 7 bases had no gene match. Germline CDR1 reads MGHRA; CDR2 reads YSYEKL. The length of the CDR3 is 15 residues. The CDR3 nucleotides are TGCGCCAGCAGCCAACCCGGGACAGGGTCCCACGAGCAGTACTTC. The encoded protein is CASSQPGTGSHEQYF.

The CDR3 DNA sequence: TGTGCCAGTAGTATAAAAGGGGGGGGCACGGACAATGAGCAGTTCTTC. It specifies CASSIKGGGTDNEQFF. The chain employs TRBV19 and TRBJ2-1; TRBD2 might be the D (7 bases). The CDR3 spans 16 residues. Looked up from germline, CDR1 is LNHDA and CDR2 is SQIVND (reference sequence). V lost 2 bases to trimming and J lost 5 bases, with 16 bases between them.

This clonotype has only a few counts. The chain joins TRBV3-1 to TRBJ1-2; D remains ambiguous. The CDR3 runs 15 residues. CDR1 is LGHDT and CDR2 is YNNKEL in the germline V gene (reference sequence). V lost 1 base and J 4 bases, leaving 13 bases between the germline ends. Written as DNA, the CDR3 is TGTGCCAGCAGCCAAGGGGGAAAATTTCCCTATGGCTACACCTTC. This encodes CASSQGGKFPYGYTF. Full variable domain (rest looked up from reference TRBV3-1 and TRBJ1-2): DTAVSQTPKYLVTQMGNDKSIKCEQNLGHDTMYWYKQDSKKFLKIMFSYNNKELIINETVPNRFSPKSPDKAHLNLHINSLELGDSAVYFCASSQGGKFPYGYTFGSGTRLTVV.

The J gene is TRBJ2-5, the V gene TRBV6-1; D possibly corresponds to TRBD2 (5 bases). The CDR3 spans 10 residues. V was trimmed by 8 bases and J by 9 bases, leaving 10 bases between them. Germline assignment: CDR1 MNHNS and CDR2 SASEGT. The CDR3 spells CASGPGAQYF. CDR3 coding DNA: TGTGCCAGCGGCCCCGGGGCCCAGTACTTC.

The chain uses TRBV6-1 and TRBJ1-6, with 7 nucleotides matching TRBD1. V lost 5 bases, J lost 5 bases, and 3 bases stayed unmatched. CDR3 length equals 14 residues. Germline V gene data show CDR1 as MNHNS and CDR2 as SASEGT. The CDR3 is CASSLDRNNSPLHF. Here the CDR3 DNA reads TGTGCCAGCAGTCTGGACAGGAATAATTCACCCCTCCACTTT.

This clonotype was counted many times. In nucleotides, the CDR3 is TGCGCCAGCAGCTTGGCGACCGCGGTGAACACTGAAGCTTTCTTT. It specifies CASSLATAVNTEAFF. V gene TRBV5-1 combines with J gene TRBJ1-1; D gene ambiguous. This CDR3 has 15 amino acids. V was trimmed by 0 bases and J by 0 bases, leaving 9 bases between them. The germline gives CDR1 SGHRS, CDR2 YFSETQ.

This clonotype came up a few times. One end of the junction varies from germline; a read error may be responsible. This rearrangement joins TRBV18 to TRBJ1-4, with D possibly matching TRBD1 (6 bases). The CDR3 covers 15 residues. CDR1 is KGHSH and CDR2 is LQKENI in the germline V gene. This CDR3 reads CASSPKDSHHERLFF. CDR3 coding DNA: TGTGCCAGCTCACCCAAGGACAGCCATCATGAAAGACTGTTTTTT.

The genes are TRBV6-1 and TRBJ2-1; D is possibly TRBD2 (6 bases). Germline CDR1 MNHNS, CDR2 SASEGT. This CDR3 has 14 amino acids. V lost 5 bases and J 0 bases, leaving 8 bases between the germline ends. The DNA of the CDR3 is TGTGCCAGCAGTATGACTAGCTCCTACAATGAGCAGTTCTTC. Translating it yields CASSMTSSYNEQFF.

This clonotype was detected many times. The V call is TRBV20-1, the J call TRBJ2-3, with D maybe TRBD2 (6 bases). Per the germline V gene, CDR1 is DFQATT and CDR2 is SNEGSKA (reference sequence). The length of the CDR3 is 17 residues. V was cut by 2 bases and J by 4 bases, with 22 bases left in between. The CDR3 region has the DNA TGCAGTGCTAGACACCCACTAGCTGATTGGTTGTCAGATACGCAGTATTTT. It yields the protein CSARHPLADWLSDTQYF.

In regard to this clonotype: The junction departs from the called germline gene at one end, perhaps through a read error. DNA for the CDR3: TGCGCCAGCAGCCCCCGAGGTAGCGGGAATACCGGGGAGCTGTTTTTT. This gives the protein CASSPRGSGNTGELFF. This sequence joins TRBV5-4 and TRBJ2-2; 8 bases are shared with TRBD2. Germline values: CDR1 SGHNT, CDR2 YYREEE (reference sequence). The length of the CDR3 is 16 residues.

The chain uses TRBV4-3 and TRBJ2-2; 7 nucleotides match TRBD1. The V and J ends lost 2 bases and 6 bases, in that order; junction bases with no gene match: 6. The CDR3 loop spans 15 amino acids. Germline lookup yields CDR1 LGHNA and CDR2 YSLEER. CDR3 nucleotides: TGCGCCAGCAGCCAAAACAGGGGTTTGGCCGGGGAGCTGTTTTTT. Translated, it gives CASSQNRGLAGELFF.

This chain uses TRBV10-1 with TRBJ2-2; D unclear. Germline V gives CDR1 WNHNN, CDR2 SYGVQD (reference sequence). This CDR3 comprises 13 residues. V was cut by 6 bases and J by 7 bases, with 12 bases left in between. CDR3 nucleotide sequence: TGCGCCAGCAGCAACCAAGGAGTCGGGGAGCTGTTTTTT. Residues: CASSNQGVGELFF.

This clonotype has only one observation. The J gene is TRBJ1-5, the V gene TRBV27; 8 nucleotides agree with TRBD1. V gave up 4 bases and J gave up 4 bases; unmatched junction bases: 9. Germline V gene data show CDR1 as MNHEY and CDR2 as SMNVEV (reference sequence). The CDR3 extends over 16 amino acids. The CDR3 protein is CASSSRSTGANQPQHF. CDR3 nucleotide sequence: TGTGCCAGCAGTTCACGATCGACAGGGGCAAATCAGCCCCAGCATTTT.

This clonotype turned up a few times. The genes are TRBV7-2 and TRBJ1-6; D not resolved. Germline CDR1 SGHTA, CDR2 FQGNSA. Deletions cut 7 bases from V and 10 bases from J, with 11 bases between. This CDR3 has 12 residues. The CDR3 nucleotides are TGTGCCAGCAACCGGGTAGGGTCACCCCTCCACTTT. Translation: CASNRVGSPLHF.

This clonotype was observed many times. The chain's CDR3 is CSAISGFYNEQFF. In DNA, the CDR3 is TGCAGTGCCATAAGCGGGTTTTACAATGAGCAGTTCTTC. The chain recombines TRBV20-1 with TRBJ2-1; D might be TRBD2 (6 bases). The CDR3 runs 13 residues. V gave up 6 bases and J gave up 4 bases, with 13 bases separating them. Germline CDR1 reads DFQATT; CDR2 reads SNEGSKA (reference sequence).

Comment on this clonotype: The junction does not match germline at one end; this may be a read error. CDR3 in amino acids: CAGRGTGGPEAFF. As DNA, the CDR3 is TGTGCCGGCAGAGGGACAGGGGGCCCTGAAGCTTTCTTT. The chain carries TRBV7-2 and TRBJ1-1, with TRBD1 matching 12 bases. This CDR3 has 13 amino acids. Germline CDR1 is SGHTA and CDR2 is FQGNSA.

In this sample, this clonotype turned up a few times. The CDR3 DNA reads TGTGCCAGCAGCCAGGGGACAAGGCAGTACTTC. It translates to CASSQGTRQYF. This rearrangement joins TRBV3-1 to TRBJ2-7; D perhaps matches TRBD1 (6 bases). Germline CDR1 is LGHDT and CDR2 is YNNKEL (reference sequence). V gave up 3 bases and J gave up 9 bases, with 9 bases separating them. CDR3 size: 11 residues.

This clonotype was observed a few times. The genes are TRBV6-1 and TRBJ2-2, with TRBD1 matching over 8 bases. V gave up 3 bases and J gave up 8 bases; unmatched junction bases: 8. Germline-derived CDR1 and CDR2 are MNHNS and SASEGT. The CDR3 is 15 residues long. CDR3 bases: TGTGCCAGCAGTGAGGAAGGGACAGGAGGGGGGGAGCTGTTTTTT. This gives the protein CASSEEGTGGGELFF.

This clonotype came up a few times. The chain is built from TRBV25-1 and TRBJ2-7; the D is unclear. CDR1 MGHDK and CDR2 SYGVNS come from the germline V gene. The CDR3 consists of 14 residues. The germline V and J ends were trimmed by 3 bases and 2 bases, with 11 bases remaining between them. The CDR3: CASSDTSETYEQYF. Here the CDR3 DNA reads TGTGCCAGCAGTGATACGTCGGAGACCTACGAGCAGTACTTC.

There are many counts of this clonotype. The rearrangement joins TRBV6-4 to TRBJ2-3; 9 positions match TRBD2. The CDR3 covers 16 residues. Trimming took 0 bases from V and 6 from J; bases not matched to a gene: 7. Germline CDR1 reads MRHNA; CDR2 reads SNTAGT. CDR3 region: CASSDSLAGDVDTQYF. CDR3 DNA sequence: TGTGCCAGCAGTGACTCGTTAGCGGGAGATGTTGATACGCAGTATTTT.

In its sample, this clonotype was seen many times. V gene TRBV11-3 combines with J gene TRBJ1-5; D not certain. V was trimmed by 1 base and J by 6 bases, leaving 7 bases between them. Germline CDR1 is SGHNT and CDR2 is YENEEA. The CDR3 extends over 13 amino acids. The CDR3 here is CASSLAAGQPQHF. In nucleotides, the CDR3 is TGTGCCAGCAGCTTAGCAGCAGGTCAGCCCCAGCATTTT.

In its sample, this clonotype was seen many times. This chain uses TRBV5-1 with TRBJ2-1; 9 bases fit TRBD2. Looked up from germline, CDR1 is SGHRS and CDR2 is YFSETQ. The trim removed 0 bases at V and 7 bases at J, leaving 5 bases unmatched. CDR3 length equals 15 residues. The CDR3 DNA sequence: TGCGCCAGCAGCTTGGGTGCTAGCGGGGATAATGAGCAGTTCTTC. It is translated as CASSLGASGDNEQFF. Looking up the rest from reference TRBV5-1 and TRBJ2-1 gives the full variable domain: KAGVTQTPRYLIKTRGQQVTLSCSPISGHRSVSWYQQTPGQGLQFLFEYFSETQRNKGNFPGRFSGRQFSNSRSEMNVSTLELGDSALYLCASSLGASGDNEQFFGPGTRLTVL.

V gene TRBV19 combines with J gene TRBJ1-1; 7 nucleotides line up with TRBD1. Germline lookup yields CDR1 LNHDA and CDR2 SQIVND (reference sequence). The V gene end was trimmed by 3 bases and the J gene end by 6 bases; junction bases not matched to a gene: 4. The CDR3 contains 13 residues. CDR3 nucleotides: TGTGCCAGTAGTATTCAGCAGGGGGCTGAAGCTTTCTTT. Its protein product is CASSIQQGAEAFF.